A single sample is the source of the 16 T cell receptor beta chains below, sequenced in a study of T cell responses to AZD1222 COVID-19 vaccine (dated by TCRdb to the early 2020s). In the paper's terms, the time point label means: baseline before first vaccination. The library was produced with the immunoSEQ multiplex PCR assay. TCRdb re-hosts the immuneACCESS table, in-frame sequences only. Its copies lack some clones; in the studies checked, an unresolved V gene accounts for under half of them, and the cause for the rest is not known. For this sample the table gives 65,000 to 95,000 clones, of which about 85% were detected only once. About 13% of the sample is in the top ten clones. Sequences were derived from peripheral blood, sampled on day 0 of AZD1222 vaccination. These receptors all come from an adult in good health.

Notes on this clone: Its ends do not fully match the called genes, so a read error is possible. V is TRBV7-7 and J is TRBJ2-3, with 7 bases aligning to TRBD2. The germline V gene encodes CDR1 SSHAT and CDR2 FNYEAQ (reference sequence). This CDR3 has 15 residues. For the CDR3, the DNA is TGTGCTAGCAGCCCTTTAGCGGGCGGGTTTGGTGCGCAGTATTTT. This codes for CASSPLAGGFGAQYF.

The V and J genes are TRBV5-5 and TRBJ1-4; D uncertain. V was shortened by 4 bases and J by 8 bases, with 15 bases between the two germline ends. The CDR3 is made up of 14 amino acids. Per the germline V gene, CDR1 is SGHKS and CDR2 is YYEKEE (reference sequence). The CDR3 here is CASSRLPGKEKLFF. CDR3 DNA: TGTGCCAGCAGCCGCCTCCCGGGGAAGGAAAAACTGTTTTTT.

The chain joins TRBV6-5 to TRBJ1-2; the match to TRBD1 covers 8 bases. The CDR3 is made up of 14 amino acids. After removal of 5 bases from V and 5 bases from J, the junction contained 7 bases not matched to a gene. CDR1 and CDR2 (germline): MNHEY, SVGAGI. CDR3 DNA sequence: TGTGCCAGCAGTACACAGGGGGGTGGGTATGGCTACACCTTC. Encoded protein: CASSTQGGGYGYTF.

The rearrangement uses TRBV7-9 and TRBJ1-1; the D gene is possibly TRBD1 (6 bases). The germline V gene encodes CDR1 SEHNR and CDR2 FQNEAQ (reference sequence). The length of the CDR3 is 15 residues. Trimming left V 1 base short and J 4 bases short, with 13 bases between. This chain's CDR3 is CASSLEGGRSTEAFF. The CDR3 nucleotides are TGTGCCAGCAGCTTAGAGGGGGGCCGGAGCACTGAAGCTTTCTTT.

The chain is built from TRBV5-1 and TRBJ2-7; 8 bases are a match to TRBD1. J was trimmed by 11 bases and V by 4 bases; bases with no gene match: 5. CDR3 length: 11 amino acids. Per the germline V gene, CDR1 is SGHRS and CDR2 is YFSETQ. CDR3 protein: CASSTDRVKYF. In DNA, the CDR3 is TGCGCCAGCAGCACGGACAGGGTAAAGTACTTC.

This clone was recorded once. The V gene is TRBV19, the J gene TRBJ2-5; 13 positions agree with TRBD2. The CDR3 is made up of 15 amino acids. Germline V gives CDR1 LNHDA, CDR2 SQIVND (reference sequence). V was clipped by 9 bases and J by 1 base; unmatched bases: 5. The CDR3 nucleotides are TGTGCCAGCAGGACTAGCGGGGGCCCCCAAGAGACCCAGTACTTC. This translates into CASRTSGGPQETQYF. The whole variable domain, remainder taken from reference TRBV19 and TRBJ2-5, is DGGITQSPKYLFRKEGQNVTLSCEQNLNHDAMYWYRQDPGQGLRLIYYSQIVNDFQKGDIAEGYSVSREKKESFPLTVTSAQKNPTAFYLCASRTSGGPQETQYFGPGTRLLVL.

This clone has just a few counts. V usage is TRBV4-1 and J usage is TRBJ1-3; D is possibly TRBD1 (6 bases). CDR1 is MGHRA and CDR2 is YSYEKL in the germline V gene. V dropped 5 bases and J dropped 3 bases, with 17 bases sitting between them. The length of the CDR3 is 16 residues. In DNA form, the CDR3 reads TGCGCCAGCAGCTCCAGACAGGCCGGGAGTGGAAACACCATATATTTT. Protein sequence: CASSSRQAGSGNTIYF.

This clone was counted a few times. This rearrangement joins TRBV24-1 to TRBJ2-3; 9 bases align to TRBD1. V trimming: 1 base; J trimming: 6 bases; junction bases outside the gene matches: 4. Germline lookup yields CDR1 KGHDR and CDR2 SFDVKD. This CDR3 spans 15 amino acids. The CDR3 coding sequence is TGTGCCACCAGTGATTTTACCGGGACAGGGGATACGCAGTATTTT. Protein: CATSDFTGTGDTQYF.

The chain couples TRBV18 to TRBJ1-1; D is unresolved. The CDR3 consists of 14 residues. CDR1 and CDR2 from the germline V gene are KGHSH and LQKENI. Trimming shortened V by 0 bases and J by 1 base, and 6 bases separated the two germline ends. In DNA, the CDR3 is TGTGCCAGCTCACCACCCACACGGAACACTGAAGCTTTCTTT. This sequence encodes CASSPPTRNTEAFF.

The chain couples TRBV11-3 to TRBJ2-1; maybe TRBD1 (5 bases). The CDR3 is 13 residues long. Trimming removed 4 bases from V and 3 bases from J, with 7 bases in between. Germline loops: CDR1 SGHNT, CDR2 YENEEA. The CDR3 region is CASSSGFYNEQFF. In nucleotides, the CDR3 is TGTGCCAGCAGCTCAGGGTTCTACAATGAGCAGTTCTTC.

As concerns this clone: A read error may produce the germline difference seen at one junction end. The chain is built from TRBV7-7 and TRBJ2-1; 13 bases agree with TRBD2. The CDR3 is 15 amino acids. CDR1 and CDR2 from the germline V gene are SSHAT and FNYEAQ (reference sequence). The CDR3 reads CASSSGLAGVNEQFF. For the CDR3, the DNA is TGTGCTAGCAGCTCAGGACTAGCGGGGGTCAATGAGCAGTTCTTC.

The chain uses TRBV5-4 and TRBJ2-3; TRBD2 matches 8 bases. Germline CDR1 SGHNT, CDR2 YYREEE (reference sequence). There are 16 residues in the CDR3. V gave up 4 bases and J gave up 0 bases; unmatched junction bases: 7. This CDR3 reads CASSPTSVPSTDTQYF. CDR3 bases: TGTGCCAGCAGCCCGACTAGCGTCCCTAGCACAGATACGCAGTATTTT. Looking up the rest from reference TRBV5-4 and TRBJ2-3 gives the full variable domain: ETGVTQSPTHLIKTRGQQVTLRCSSQSGHNTVSWYQQALGQGPQFIFQYYREEENGRGNFPPRFSGLQFPNYSSELNVNALELDDSALYLCASSPTSVPSTDTQYFGPGTRLTVL.

V gene TRBV18 combines with J gene TRBJ2-5; no reliable D call. Germline-derived CDR1 and CDR2 are KGHSH and LQKENI. The CDR3 extends over 13 amino acids. Deletions cut 4 bases from V and 3 bases from J, with 9 bases between. For the CDR3, the DNA is TGTGCCAGCTCACGGTCCTTTGAAGAGACCCAGTACTTC. This gives the protein CASSRSFEETQYF. Using reference TRBV18 and TRBJ2-5 for the parts outside the CDR3, the full variable domain is NAGVMQNPRHLVRRRGQEARLRCSPMKGHSHVYWYRQLPEEGLKFMVYLQKENIIDESGMPKERFSAEFPKEGPSILRIQQVVRGDSAAYFCASSRSFEETQYFGPGTRLLVL.

The chain combines TRBV9 with TRBJ2-1; D is perhaps TRBD2 (6 bases). This CDR3 comprises 16 residues. Trimming removed 2 bases from V and 0 bases from J, with 12 bases in between. Germline V gene data show CDR1 as SGDLS and CDR2 as YYNGEE. The CDR3 spells CASSVDLASSYNEQFF. DNA of the CDR3: TGTGCCAGCAGCGTCGATCTAGCGAGCTCCTACAATGAGCAGTTCTTC.

V gene TRBV27 combines with J gene TRBJ2-5; 7 bases align to TRBD1. Trimming took 2 bases from V and 5 from J; bases not matched to a gene: 5. This CDR3 has 14 amino acids. CDR1 and CDR2 from the germline V gene are MNHEY and SMNVEV (reference sequence). CDR3 loop: CASSLAEQGETQYF. For the CDR3, the DNA is TGTGCCAGCAGTTTAGCGGAACAGGGGGAGACCCAGTACTTC.

The chain couples TRBV27 to TRBJ1-6, with D perhaps TRBD1 (6 bases). Germline loops: CDR1 MNHEY, CDR2 SMNVEV (reference sequence). There are 14 residues in the CDR3. V was pared by 8 bases and J by 5 bases, with 13 bases between. CDR3 residues: CASQGLTHNSPLHF. CDR3 DNA: TGTGCCAGCCAGGGGCTAACCCATAATTCACCCCTCCACTTT.